This TCR beta chain was documented in a study of blood T cells in healthy people across ages. Study-level findings and limits: The recorded TCR beta diversity per million T cells decreased in a roughly linear manner with age.

V lost 3 bases and J lost 6, with 9 bases in between. CDR1 is SEHNR and CDR2 is FQNEAQ in the germline V gene (reference sequence). The CDR3 covers 13 residues. Sample-barcoded 5' priming and a J-beta primer mix drove a second PCR of 7 to 11 cycles. TCRdb independently ran MiXCR on the 5' RACE reads; one entry per CDR3 protein. Here the sample spans 580,000 or so distinct CDR3 sequences, roughly 48% being singletons. With regard to this clonotype: Its antigen is unidentified.

PBMCs numbering at least 6 million were isolated per sample. Material: blood. The V gene is TRBV7-9, the J gene TRBJ2-1; D possibly corresponds to TRBD2 (6 bases). The TCR was taken from an elderly man in good health. Written as DNA, the CDR3 is TGTGCCAGCAGCTTGGAGGGACGCAATGAGCAGTTCTTC. Residues: CASSLEGRNEQFF.